What follows are 23 T cell receptor beta chains derived from one specimen sequenced in a study of T cells after yellow fever vaccination (dated 2019 in TCRdb). The treatment or condition label of this sample denotes: live attenuated yellow fever vaccine strain. Library preparation employed 5' RACE. Sequencing instrument: Illumina HiSeq 2500. TCRdb handled the public reads itself, with Q25 trimming in fastp and clone calling in MiXCR, and kept productive beta chains. CDR3 protein duplicates are merged, each entry listing the most common genes and DNA. The sample includes about 630,000 distinct CDR3 sequences, with about 12% observed a single time. The leading ten clones occupy about 15% of the sample. The source was PBMCs, collected on the day of the yellow fever booster vaccination. These receptors all come from a man younger than 40 who received the YFV17D yellow fever vaccine.

This clonotype was counted ten times or more. V gene TRBV5-1 combines with J gene TRBJ2-1; 16 bases agree with TRBD2. Germline values: CDR1 SGHRS, CDR2 YFSETQ. The CDR3 is 20 amino acids. The trim removed 4 bases at V and 11 bases at J, leaving 21 bases unmatched. Here the CDR3 DNA reads TGCGCCAGCAGCGACCGGGGACTAGCGGGAGGGAGGTCCTGGGGCCCGAAGCAGTTCTTC. Its protein is CASSDRGLAGGRSWGPKQFF.

The chain employs TRBV20-1 and TRBJ2-7; no reliable D call. CDR1 and CDR2 (germline): DFQATT, SNEGSKA (reference sequence). The CDR3 totals 13 residues. The V gene lost 6 bases and the J gene lost 5 bases, with 17 bases spanning the gap. For the CDR3, the DNA is TGCAGTGCCCATAAGACCCTTTTCGACGAGCAGTACTTC. As protein: CSAHKTLFDEQYF.

The chain carries TRBV3-1 and TRBJ2-1; 11 bases match TRBD2. The V segment lost 1 base and the J segment 8 bases; nucleotides outside the gene matches: 7. This CDR3 spans 16 amino acids. CDR1 and CDR2 from the germline V gene are LGHDT and YNNKEL (reference sequence). The CDR3 loop reads CASSQARLAGSDEQFF. In DNA form, the CDR3 reads TGTGCCAGCAGCCAAGCCAGACTAGCGGGATCGGATGAGCAGTTCTTC.

The V and J genes are TRBV5-1 and TRBJ2-1, with 7 positions matching TRBD2. The CDR3 extends over 14 amino acids. The V and J ends lost 2 bases and 10 bases, in that order; junction bases with no gene match: 9. Germline assignment: CDR1 SGHRS and CDR2 YFSETQ. The CDR3 loop reads CASSLDGRSGEQFF. The CDR3 DNA sequence: TGCGCCAGCAGCTTAGACGGGAGGTCCGGGGAGCAGTTCTTC.

This clonotype was counted a few times. This chain connects TRBV6-2 or TRBV6-3 to TRBJ2-4; D is ambiguous. V shed 4 bases and J shed 2 bases, with 15 bases lying between them. Germline lookup yields CDR1 MNHEY and CDR2 SVGEGT. CDR3 size: 16 residues. CDR3 sequence: CASSFELGITKNIQYF. The CDR3 bases are TGTGCCAGCAGTTTCGAGCTGGGGATAACCAAAAACATTCAGTACTTC.

This chain connects TRBV7-9 to TRBJ2-1, with 7 bases aligning to TRBD2. Germline V gene sequence: CDR1 SEHNR, CDR2 FQNEAQ (reference sequence). CDR3 length equals 14 residues. Trimming removed 11 bases from V and 0 bases from J; junction bases left unmatched: 7. The DNA of the CDR3 is TGTGCCGGTCTAGCGGAGAGCTCCTACAATGAGCAGTTCTTC. This sequence encodes CAGLAESSYNEQFF.

This clonotype was seen repeatedly, ten times or more. The chain uses TRBV29-1 and TRBJ1-1; no clear D gene. Trimming cost V 5 bases and J 3 bases, with 13 bases left between them. Germline V CDR1 and CDR2: SQVTM, ANQGSEA. The CDR3 runs 13 residues. As DNA, the CDR3 is TGCAGCGTTAGGCGGCGTGGGGACACTGAAGCTTTCTTT. Its protein is CSVRRRGDTEAFF.

This clonotype was counted a few times. This rearrangement joins TRBV4-2 to TRBJ2-5; unclear D gene. The CDR3 sequence is 14 residues long. Germline loops: CDR1 LGHNA, CDR2 YNFKEQ. V dropped 1 base and J dropped 2 bases, with 8 bases sitting between them. CDR3: CASSQVEIQETQYF. The CDR3 DNA is TGTGCCAGCAGCCAAGTGGAGATACAAGAGACCCAGTACTTC.

The chain links TRBV7-9 to TRBJ2-5; D might be TRBD2 (5 bases). CDR3 length: 14 residues. Germline CDR1 reads SEHNR; CDR2 reads FQNEAQ (reference sequence). Deletions cut 1 base from V and 5 bases from J, with 11 bases between. CDR3 protein: CASSLVMSGETQYF. The CDR3, as DNA: TGTGCCAGCAGCTTAGTTATGTCGGGGGAGACCCAGTACTTC. Full variable domain (missing parts from reference TRBV7-9 and TRBJ2-5): DTGVSQNPRHKITKRGQNVTFRCDPISEHNRLYWYRQTLGQGPEFLTYFQNEAQLEKSRLLSDRFSAERPKGSFSTLEIQRTEQGDSAMYLCASSLVMSGETQYFGPGTRLLVL.

The rearrangement uses TRBV7-9 and TRBJ1-1, with D hard to call. The germline V gene encodes CDR1 SEHNR and CDR2 FQNEAQ (reference sequence). Trimming shortened V by 5 bases and J by 2 bases, and 12 bases separated the two germline ends. The CDR3 runs to 14 residues. CDR3 residues: CASSPWESNTEAFF. For the CDR3, the DNA is TGTGCCAGCAGCCCTTGGGAGAGCAACACTGAAGCTTTCTTT.

This clonotype was detected a few times. This sequence joins TRBV4-3 and TRBJ2-3, with 7 bases fitting TRBD2. V trimming: 0 bases; J trimming: 8 bases; junction bases outside the gene matches: 11. This CDR3 is 16 amino acids long. Per germline, CDR1 LGHNA and CDR2 YSLEER. The CDR3 here is CASSQDSGGGRGTQYF. CDR3 DNA: TGCGCCAGCAGCCAAGATTCCGGCGGGGGAAGAGGTACGCAGTATTTT.

Only a few counts were recorded for this clonotype. The chain has TRBV30 and TRBJ1-4; D might be TRBD1 (6 bases). The CDR3 has 14 residues. CDR1 and CDR2 from the germline V gene are GTSNPN and SVGIG (reference sequence). Trimming removed 2 bases at V and 8 bases at J, with 15 bases between. This CDR3 is CAWSTRQVQEKLFF. Written as DNA, the CDR3 is TGTGCCTGGAGTACCCGACAGGTCCAAGAAAAACTGTTTTTT.

This clonotype was counted only a few times. The chain is built from TRBV30 and TRBJ2-5; D not resolved. This CDR3 region has 12 residues. V was clipped by 2 bases and J by 7 bases, with 11 bases between them. Germline-derived CDR1 and CDR2 are GTSNPN and SVGIG (reference sequence). The DNA of the CDR3 is TGTGCCTGGAGTTCCGACGGTCGGACCCAGTACTTC. Its protein is CAWSSDGRTQYF.

In its sample, this clonotype was seen many times. The genes are TRBV6-2 or TRBV6-3 and TRBJ2-7; 12 bases are a match to TRBD2. From germline, CDR1 is MNHEY and CDR2 SVGEGT. The CDR3 loop spans 15 amino acids. Trimming took 6 bases from V and 6 from J; bases not matched to a gene: 9. The CDR3 DNA sequence: TGTGCCAGCAGCCTTAGACTAGCGGGAGAAGGCGAGCAGTACTTC. It translates to CASSLRLAGEGEQYF.

This sequence joins TRBV20-1 and TRBJ2-7, with TRBD2 matching 8 bases. With V trimmed by 8 bases and J by 1 base, 10 bases remained unmatched. The CDR3 contains 14 residues. Per germline, CDR1 DFQATT and CDR2 SNEGSKA (reference sequence). CDR3 nucleotide sequence: TGCAGTTATAGGACTAGCCATCCTTCCTACGAGCAGTACTTC. It yields the protein CSYRTSHPSYEQYF.

The V gene is TRBV6-2 or TRBV6-3, the J gene TRBJ2-7, with D possibly matching TRBD2 (5 bases). The CDR3 loop spans 15 amino acids. Germline loops: CDR1 MNHEY, CDR2 SVGEGT. The germline V and J ends were trimmed by 6 bases and 3 bases, with 18 bases remaining between them. CDR3 residues: CASRHFSGLNYEQYF. The CDR3 DNA follows: TGTGCCAGCAGACACTTCTCAGGACTGAACTACGAGCAGTACTTC.

The chain employs TRBV28 and TRBJ2-7; 10 nucleotides line up with TRBD1. V gave up 1 base and J gave up 7 bases; unmatched junction bases: 10. There are 16 residues in the CDR3. Germline CDR1 is MDHEN and CDR2 is SYDVKM. As DNA, the CDR3 is TGTGCCAGCAGTTTATTAAGCGGGACAGGGGCGGGGGAGCAGTACTTC. It is translated as CASSLLSGTGAGEQYF.

This clonotype turned up a few times. V usage is TRBV7-6 and J usage is TRBJ2-7; 9 bases align to TRBD1. The CDR3 extends over 16 amino acids. The V segment lost 1 base and the J segment 7 bases; nucleotides outside the gene matches: 11. The germline V gene has CDR1 SGHVS and CDR2 FNYEAQ. CDR3: CASSLGVQGQGREQYF. The CDR3, as DNA: TGTGCCAGCAGCTTAGGGGTCCAGGGACAGGGTCGGGAGCAGTACTTC.

The J gene is TRBJ2-1, the V gene TRBV28; tentatively, D is TRBD2 (7 bases). Trimming took off 5 bases at V and 8 bases at J, with 13 bases between the two ends. Germline CDR1 and CDR2: MDHEN and SYDVKM. This CDR3 spans 13 amino acids. The DNA of the CDR3 is TGTGCCAGCAGTCCGGGGGGCCGGGATGAGCAGTTCTTC. It is translated as CASSPGGRDEQFF.

In its sample, this clonotype was seen a few times. This chain joins TRBV7-9 and TRBJ1-2, with D possibly TRBD1 on 6 matching bases. The CDR3 contains 14 residues. Deletions cut 5 bases from V and 7 bases from J, with 17 bases between. CDR1 and CDR2 from the germline V gene are SEHNR and FQNEAQ (reference sequence). CDR3 loop: CASSVTGGGLGYTF. CDR3 DNA sequence: TGTGCCAGCAGCGTGACGGGGGGCGGGCTTGGCTACACCTTC.

This clonotype appeared a few times. DNA of the CDR3: TGTGCCAGCAGCCTATCGGCAGGGGCCTACAATGAGCAGTTCTTC. It yields the protein CASSLSAGAYNEQFF. The J gene is TRBJ2-1, the V gene TRBV9, with TRBD1 as a possible D gene (6 bases). Trimming left V 4 bases short and J 2 bases short, with 13 bases between. Germline V gene sequence: CDR1 SGDLS, CDR2 YYNGEE. The CDR3 covers 15 residues.

This clonotype occurred a few times. V gene TRBV7-6 combines with J gene TRBJ2-5; D unclear. The CDR3 extends over 13 amino acids. CDR1 and CDR2 from the germline V gene are SGHVS and FNYEAQ. The V and J ends lost 1 base and 6 bases respectively, with 9 bases between them. The CDR3 region has the DNA TGTGCCAGCAGCTTAGATTGGTCCCAGACCCAGTACTTC. Translated, it gives CASSLDWSQTQYF. The whole variable domain, filled in from reference TRBV7-6 and TRBJ2-5, reads GAGVSQSPRYKVTKRGQDVALRCDPISGHVSLYWYRQALGQGPEFLTYFNYEAQQDKSGLPNDRFSAERPEGSISTLTIQRTEQRDSAMYRCASSLDWSQTQYFGPGTRLLVL.

This clonotype has just a few counts. The chain couples TRBV7-2 to TRBJ2-7; TRBD2 aligns across 11 bases. CDR1 is SGHTA, CDR2 FQGNSA, per germline. There are 15 residues in the CDR3. J lost 2 bases, V lost 5 bases, and 5 bases had no gene match. CDR3 region: CASSQTSGAPYEQYF. DNA of the CDR3: TGTGCCAGCAGCCAGACTAGCGGGGCACCCTACGAGCAGTACTTC.